This T cell receptor beta chain was profiled in a study of CD8+CD57+ T cells in acquired aplastic anemia (dated by TCRdb to 2017 to 2018). Background on the whole study: DNA extracted from sorted CD4+ and CD8+ cells had a mean of about 3 ug, with a range of roughly 0.18 to 27.4 ug. An average of approximately 9.8 million reads for CD4+ cells and under 12 million reads for CD8+ cells was obtained from healthy donor samples. Overall study outcomes, separate from this receptor: Although 25 to 30 CD8+ CDR3 sequences were shared by patients and controls, these sequences appeared highly expressed in patients and within the immunodominant clones of patients. No significant difference in CD8+ Simpson's diversity was found between patients and healthy controls (P=0.060).

Genomic DNA served as template for TCR beta VDJ combination and CDR3 sequence profiling. TCR repertoire sequencing was run on an Illumina HiSeq 2000. The authors' pipeline ran thus. TRBV/TRBJ rearrangement plots, CDR3 size and DJ length profiles, and Simpson's diversity index were used to assess repertoires. Whichever DNA sequence was most abundant in the deep sequencing data was defined as the immunodominant clone. CDR3 amino acid sequences were checked for sharing across subjects and were also compared against the VDJdb database and published repertoires. TCRdb cleaned the public reads at Q25 with fastp, built clones with MiXCR and kept in-frame beta chains. Rows with a matching CDR3 protein are joined into one entry that keeps the most common DNA and genes. These V and J calls derive from TCRdb rather than the authors' analysis. This sample gives 55,000 to 80,000 distinct CDR3 sequences in total; approximately 50% of them show up just once. The ten largest clones take up roughly 8% of the sample.

In this study, sorted CD4+ and CD8+ T cells from the blood of healthy subjects and of severe aplastic anemia patients had their TCR repertoires deep-sequenced. Ficoll-Paque density gradient centrifugation was used to isolate peripheral blood mononuclear cells. Before DNA extraction, CD4+ and CD8+ T cells were sorted with FACS or magnetic beads. This clonotype was seen ten or more times. Its antigen remains undetermined. Per-nucleotide qualities are absent, and no much larger clonotype sits a single base away. This clonotype was obtained from a human donor in good health, serving as a control. Sequenced: sorted CD4+, CD8+, or CD8+CD57+ T cells (not recorded which) from PBMCs.

CDR3 loop: CASVTGQGYTEAFF. The DNA is as follows: TGTGCTAGTGTTACCGGACAGGGTTACACTGAAGCTTTCTTT. This chain is built from TRBV12-5 and TRBJ1-1; 8 central bases correspond to TRBD1. Counted from cysteine to phenylalanine, this CDR3 has 14 amino acids. CDR3 DNA is the only sequence kept; it has 42 bases, read in frame from the first base. In the germline V gene, CDR1 corresponds to LGHNT and CDR2 to FRNRAP. The junction shows trimming of 7 bases on V and 3 bases on J, and the gene matches do not reach 7 bases of it.